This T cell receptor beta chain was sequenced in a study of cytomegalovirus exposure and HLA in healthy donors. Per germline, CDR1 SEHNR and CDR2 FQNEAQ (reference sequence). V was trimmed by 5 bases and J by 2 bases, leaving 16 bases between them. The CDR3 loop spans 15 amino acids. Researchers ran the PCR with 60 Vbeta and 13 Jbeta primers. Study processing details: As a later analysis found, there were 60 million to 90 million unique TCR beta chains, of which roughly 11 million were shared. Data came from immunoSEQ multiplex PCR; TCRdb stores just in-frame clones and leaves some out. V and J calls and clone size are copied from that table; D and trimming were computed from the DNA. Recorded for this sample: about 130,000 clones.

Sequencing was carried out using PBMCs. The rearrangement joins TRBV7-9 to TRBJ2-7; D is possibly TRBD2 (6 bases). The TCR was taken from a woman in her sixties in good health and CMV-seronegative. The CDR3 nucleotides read TGTGCCAGCAGCCGTAGTGTTAGCGGAACCTACGAGCAGTACTTC. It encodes CASSRSVSGTYEQYF.